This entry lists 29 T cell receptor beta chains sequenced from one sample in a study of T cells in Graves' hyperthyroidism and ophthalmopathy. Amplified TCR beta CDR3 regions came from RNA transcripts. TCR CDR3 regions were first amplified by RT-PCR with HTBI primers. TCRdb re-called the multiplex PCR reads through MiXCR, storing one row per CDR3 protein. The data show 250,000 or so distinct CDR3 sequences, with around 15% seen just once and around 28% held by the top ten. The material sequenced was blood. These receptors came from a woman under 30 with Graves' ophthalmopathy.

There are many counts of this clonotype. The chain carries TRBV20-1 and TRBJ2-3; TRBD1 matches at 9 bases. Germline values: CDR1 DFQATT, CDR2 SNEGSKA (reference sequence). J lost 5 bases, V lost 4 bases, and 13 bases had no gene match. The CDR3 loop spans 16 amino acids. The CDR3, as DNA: TGCAGTGCTATGGGCTCGGGACAGGGTATTTTAGATACGCAGTATTTT. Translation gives CSAMGSGQGILDTQYF.

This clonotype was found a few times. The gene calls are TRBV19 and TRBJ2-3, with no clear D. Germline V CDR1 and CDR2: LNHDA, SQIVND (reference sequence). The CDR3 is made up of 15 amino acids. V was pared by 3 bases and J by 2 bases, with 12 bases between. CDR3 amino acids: CASSIGQGPTDTQYF. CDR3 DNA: TGTGCCAGTAGTATTGGCCAAGGCCCCACAGATACGCAGTATTTT.

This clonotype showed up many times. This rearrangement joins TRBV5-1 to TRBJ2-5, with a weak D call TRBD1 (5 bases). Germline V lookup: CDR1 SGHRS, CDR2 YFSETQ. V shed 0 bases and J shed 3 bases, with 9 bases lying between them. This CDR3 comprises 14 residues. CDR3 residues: CASSLADSKETQYF. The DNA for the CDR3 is TGCGCCAGCAGCTTGGCCGACAGCAAAGAGACCCAGTACTTC.

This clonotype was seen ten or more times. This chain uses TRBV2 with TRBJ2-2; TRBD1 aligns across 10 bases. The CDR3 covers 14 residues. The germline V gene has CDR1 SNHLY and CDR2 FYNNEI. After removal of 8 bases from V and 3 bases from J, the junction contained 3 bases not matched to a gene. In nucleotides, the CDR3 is TGTGCCAGCGGGGGGACAGGGGACACCGGGGAGCTGTTTTTT. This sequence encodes CASGGTGDTGELFF.

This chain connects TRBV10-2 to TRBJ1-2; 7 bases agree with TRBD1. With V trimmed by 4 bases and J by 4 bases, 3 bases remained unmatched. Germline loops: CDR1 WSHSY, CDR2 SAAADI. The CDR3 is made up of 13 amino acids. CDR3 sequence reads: CASSVQGGYGYTF. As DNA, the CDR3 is TGCGCCAGCAGTGTTCAGGGGGGCTATGGCTACACCTTC.

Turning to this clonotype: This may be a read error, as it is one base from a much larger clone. CDR3 residues: CASSYLLRPQYF. Written as DNA, the CDR3 is TGTGCCAGCAGTTACCTCTTACGGCCCCAGTACTTC. The V gene is TRBV6-2 or TRBV6-3, the J gene TRBJ2-5; no clear D gene. CDR1 is MNHEY and CDR2 is SVGEGT in the germline V gene. This CDR3 has 12 residues. V lost 2 bases and J 9 bases, leaving 10 bases between the germline ends.

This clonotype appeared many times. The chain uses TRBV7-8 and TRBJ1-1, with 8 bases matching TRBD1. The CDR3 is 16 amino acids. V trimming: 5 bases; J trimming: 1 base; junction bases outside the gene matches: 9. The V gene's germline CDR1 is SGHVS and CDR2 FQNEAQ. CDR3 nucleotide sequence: TGTGCCAGCAGCCCCTGGAACAGGGGGAAGAACACTGAAGCTTTCTTT. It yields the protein CASSPWNRGKNTEAFF.

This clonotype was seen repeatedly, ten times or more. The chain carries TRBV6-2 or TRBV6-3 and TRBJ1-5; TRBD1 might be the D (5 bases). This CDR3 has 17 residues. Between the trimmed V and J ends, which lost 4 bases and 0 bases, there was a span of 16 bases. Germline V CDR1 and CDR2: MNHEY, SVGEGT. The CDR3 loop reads CASSSLPGLYSNQPQHF. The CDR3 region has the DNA TGTGCCAGCAGTTCCCTTCCGGGACTGTATAGCAATCAGCCCCAGCATTTT.

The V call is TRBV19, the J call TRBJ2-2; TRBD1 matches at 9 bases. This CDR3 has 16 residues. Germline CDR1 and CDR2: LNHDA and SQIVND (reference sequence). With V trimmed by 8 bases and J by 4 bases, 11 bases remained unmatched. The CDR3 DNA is TGTGCCAGTTGCCTCGCACAGGGGGCAGGCACCGGGGAGCTGTTTTTT. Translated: CASCLAQGAGTGELFF.

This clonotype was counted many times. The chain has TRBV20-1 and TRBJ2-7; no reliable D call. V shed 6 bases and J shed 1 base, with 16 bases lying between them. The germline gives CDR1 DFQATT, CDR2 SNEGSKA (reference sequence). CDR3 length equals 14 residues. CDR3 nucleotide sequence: TGCAGTGCAAGACCGGTAAAGTCGTCCTACGAGCAGTACTTC. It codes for CSARPVKSSYEQYF.

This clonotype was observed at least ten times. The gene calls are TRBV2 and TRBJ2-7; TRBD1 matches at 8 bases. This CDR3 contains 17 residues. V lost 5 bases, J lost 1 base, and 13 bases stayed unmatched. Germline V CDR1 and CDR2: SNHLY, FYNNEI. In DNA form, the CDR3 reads TGTGCCAGCAGTTACACCCCAGGACAGGGCCCATCCTACGAGCAGTACTTC. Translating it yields CASSYTPGQGPSYEQYF. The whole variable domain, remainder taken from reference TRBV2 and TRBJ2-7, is EPEVTQTPSHQVTQMGQEVILRCVPISNHLYFYWYRQILGQKVEFLVSFYNNEISEKSEIFDDQFSVERPDGSNFTLKIRSTKLEDSAMYFCASSYTPGQGPSYEQYFGPGTRLTVT.

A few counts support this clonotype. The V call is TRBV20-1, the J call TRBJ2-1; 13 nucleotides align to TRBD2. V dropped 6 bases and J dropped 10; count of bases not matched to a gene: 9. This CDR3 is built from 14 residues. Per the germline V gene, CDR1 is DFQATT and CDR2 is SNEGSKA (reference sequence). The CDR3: CSARTGTSGNEQFF. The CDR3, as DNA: TGCAGTGCACGTACCGGGACTAGCGGGAACGAGCAGTTCTTC.

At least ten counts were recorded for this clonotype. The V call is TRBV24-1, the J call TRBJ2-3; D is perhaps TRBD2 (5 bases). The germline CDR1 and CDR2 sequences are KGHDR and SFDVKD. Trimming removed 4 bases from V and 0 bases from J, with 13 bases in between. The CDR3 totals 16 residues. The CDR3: CATSDAVGGSTDTQYF. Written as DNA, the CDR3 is TGTGCCACCAGTGACGCCGTTGGCGGGAGCACAGATACGCAGTATTTT.

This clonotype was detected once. Here the CDR3 DNA reads TGTGCCTCCGGCGAGGGTGGCGGTGAAGCTTTCTTT. The encoded protein is CASGEGGGEAFF. This rearrangement joins TRBV27 to TRBJ1-1; no clear D gene. Trimming removed 11 bases from V and 7 bases from J, with 17 bases in between. In germline, CDR1 is MNHEY, CDR2 SMNVEV (reference sequence). This CDR3 contains 12 residues.

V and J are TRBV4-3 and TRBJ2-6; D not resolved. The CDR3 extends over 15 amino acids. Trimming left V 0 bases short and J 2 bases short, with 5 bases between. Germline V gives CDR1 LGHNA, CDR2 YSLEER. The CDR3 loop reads CASSQDAPGANVLTF. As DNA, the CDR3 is TGCGCCAGCAGCCAAGATGCCCCTGGGGCCAACGTCCTGACTTTC.

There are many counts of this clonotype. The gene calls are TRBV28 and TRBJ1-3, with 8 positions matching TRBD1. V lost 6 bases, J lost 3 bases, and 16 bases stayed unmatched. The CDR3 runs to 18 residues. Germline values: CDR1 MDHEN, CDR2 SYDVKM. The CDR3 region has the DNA TGTGCCAGCAGCTCTATCCTCGGACAGGGCGTCGTTGGAAACACCATATATTTT. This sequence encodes CASSSILGQGVVGNTIYF.

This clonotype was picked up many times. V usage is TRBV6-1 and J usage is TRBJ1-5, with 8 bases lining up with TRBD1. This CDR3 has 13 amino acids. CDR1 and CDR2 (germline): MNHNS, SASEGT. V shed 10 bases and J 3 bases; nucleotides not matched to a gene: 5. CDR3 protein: CATGTGDNQPQHF. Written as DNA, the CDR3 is TGTGCCACCGGGACAGGAGACAATCAGCCCCAGCATTTT.

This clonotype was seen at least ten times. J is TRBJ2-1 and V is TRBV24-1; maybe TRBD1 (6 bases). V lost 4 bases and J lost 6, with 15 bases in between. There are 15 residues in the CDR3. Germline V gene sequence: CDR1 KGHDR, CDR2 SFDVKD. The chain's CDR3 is CATSDLQGNGNEQFF. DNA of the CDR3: TGTGCCACCAGTGACTTACAGGGTAACGGCAATGAGCAGTTCTTC.

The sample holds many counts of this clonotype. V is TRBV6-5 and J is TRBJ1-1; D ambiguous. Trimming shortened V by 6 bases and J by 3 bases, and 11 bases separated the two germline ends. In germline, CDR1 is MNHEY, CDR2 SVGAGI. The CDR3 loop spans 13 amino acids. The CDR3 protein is CASSLREYTEAFF. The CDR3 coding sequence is TGTGCCAGCAGCTTACGGGAGTACACTGAAGCTTTCTTT.

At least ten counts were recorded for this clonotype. In nucleotides, the CDR3 is TGTGCCAGTAGTATAGGAGGAGCTAGCGGGCACAGCTCCTACAATGAGCAGTTCTTC. Amino acids: CASSIGGASGHSSYNEQFF. The chain recombines TRBV19 with TRBJ2-1; 8 bases align to TRBD2. Trimming took 1 base from V and 0 from J; bases not matched to a gene: 11. Per germline, CDR1 LNHDA and CDR2 SQIVND (reference sequence). The CDR3 consists of 19 residues.

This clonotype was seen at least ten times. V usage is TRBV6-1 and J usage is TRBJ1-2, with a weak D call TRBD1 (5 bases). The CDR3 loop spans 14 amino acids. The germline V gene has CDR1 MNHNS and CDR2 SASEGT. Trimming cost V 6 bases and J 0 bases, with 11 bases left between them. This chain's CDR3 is CASRSQETNYGYTF. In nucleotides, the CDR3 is TGTGCCAGCAGGTCACAGGAGACTAACTATGGCTACACCTTC.

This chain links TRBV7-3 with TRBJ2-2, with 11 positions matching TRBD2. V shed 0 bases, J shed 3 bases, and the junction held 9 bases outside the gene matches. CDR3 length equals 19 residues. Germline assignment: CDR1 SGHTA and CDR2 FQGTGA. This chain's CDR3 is CASSLTLASGGLHTGELFF. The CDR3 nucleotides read TGTGCCAGCAGCTTAACACTAGCTAGCGGGGGGCTCCACACCGGGGAGCTGTTTTTT.

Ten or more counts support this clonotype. CDR3 loop: CASSPRGSLNTEAFF. CDR3 nucleotide sequence: TGTGCCAGCAGCCCTAGAGGGAGCCTGAACACTGAAGCTTTCTTT. This chain connects TRBV7-9 to TRBJ1-1; D call uncertain. The V gene lost 5 bases and the J gene lost 0 bases, with 13 bases spanning the gap. The CDR3 is made up of 15 amino acids. Germline-derived CDR1 and CDR2 are SEHNR and FQNEAQ (reference sequence).

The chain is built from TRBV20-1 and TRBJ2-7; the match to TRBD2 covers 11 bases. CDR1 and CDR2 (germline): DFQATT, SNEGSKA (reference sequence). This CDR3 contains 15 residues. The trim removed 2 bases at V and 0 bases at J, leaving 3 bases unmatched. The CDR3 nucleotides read TGCAGTGCTAGACCGACTAGCGGGGTCTCCTACGAGCAGTACTTC. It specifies CSARPTSGVSYEQYF.

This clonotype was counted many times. The CDR3 DNA sequence: TGCGCCAGGTTATCGGGTCCAAATTCACCCCTCCACTTT. This encodes CARLSGPNSPLHF. The genes are TRBV4-1 and TRBJ1-6; D is unclear. The CDR3 consists of 13 residues. V lost 9 bases, J lost 7 bases, and 13 bases lay in between. Germline V gene lookup returns CDR1 MGHRA and CDR2 YSYEKL.

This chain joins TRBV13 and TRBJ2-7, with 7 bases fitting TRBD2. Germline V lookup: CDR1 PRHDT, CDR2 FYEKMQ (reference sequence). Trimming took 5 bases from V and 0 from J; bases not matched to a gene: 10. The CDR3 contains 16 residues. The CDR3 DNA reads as TGTGCCAGCAGCAACACCGGGACTACGAGCTCCTACGAGCAGTACTTC. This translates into CASSNTGTTSSYEQYF. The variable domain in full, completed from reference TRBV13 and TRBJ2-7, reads AAGVIQSPRHLIKEKRETATLKCYPIPRHDTVYWYQQGPGQDPQFLISFYEKMQSDKGSIPDRFSAQQFSDYHSELNMSSLELGDSALYFCASSNTGTTSSYEQYFGPGTRLTVT.

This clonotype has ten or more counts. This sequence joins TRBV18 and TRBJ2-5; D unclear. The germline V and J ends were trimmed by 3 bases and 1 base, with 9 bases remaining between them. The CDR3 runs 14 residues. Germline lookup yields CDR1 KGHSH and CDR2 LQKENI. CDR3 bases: TGTGCCAGCTCACCTCAACAGTTCCAAGAGACCCAGTACTTC. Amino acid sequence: CASSPQQFQETQYF.

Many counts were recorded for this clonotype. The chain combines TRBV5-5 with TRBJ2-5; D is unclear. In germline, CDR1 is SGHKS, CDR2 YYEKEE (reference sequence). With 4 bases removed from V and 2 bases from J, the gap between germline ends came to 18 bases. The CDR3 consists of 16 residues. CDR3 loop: CASSPTTWVRQETQYF. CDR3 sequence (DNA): TGTGCCAGCAGCCCCACGACATGGGTACGACAAGAGACCCAGTACTTC.

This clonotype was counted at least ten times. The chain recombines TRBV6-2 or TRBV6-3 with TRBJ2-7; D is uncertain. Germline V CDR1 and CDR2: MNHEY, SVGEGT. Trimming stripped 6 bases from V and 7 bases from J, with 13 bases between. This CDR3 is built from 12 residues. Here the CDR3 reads CASRDPKGEQYF. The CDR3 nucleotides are TGTGCCAGCAGGGACCCGAAAGGGGAGCAGTACTTC.